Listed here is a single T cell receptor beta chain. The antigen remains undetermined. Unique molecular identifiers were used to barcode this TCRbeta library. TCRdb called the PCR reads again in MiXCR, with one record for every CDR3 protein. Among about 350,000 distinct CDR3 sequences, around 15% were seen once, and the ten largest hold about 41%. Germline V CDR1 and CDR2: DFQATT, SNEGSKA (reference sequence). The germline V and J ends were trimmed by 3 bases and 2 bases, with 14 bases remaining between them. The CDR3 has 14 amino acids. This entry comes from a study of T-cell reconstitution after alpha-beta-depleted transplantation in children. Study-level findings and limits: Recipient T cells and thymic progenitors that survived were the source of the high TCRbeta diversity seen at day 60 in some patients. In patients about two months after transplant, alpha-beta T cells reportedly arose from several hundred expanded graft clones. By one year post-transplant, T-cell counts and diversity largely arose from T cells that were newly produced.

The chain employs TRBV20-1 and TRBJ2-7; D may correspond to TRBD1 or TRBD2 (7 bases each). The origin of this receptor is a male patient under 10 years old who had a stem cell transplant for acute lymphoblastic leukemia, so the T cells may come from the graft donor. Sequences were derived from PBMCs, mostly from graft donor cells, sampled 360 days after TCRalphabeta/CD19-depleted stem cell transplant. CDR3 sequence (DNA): TGCAGTGCTAGCCCAGGGGGGGGACCCTACGAGCAGTACTTC. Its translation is CSASPGGGPYEQYF.